These T cell receptor beta chains were read from a single sample in a study of cytomegalovirus exposure and HLA in healthy donors. The data were produced by immunoSEQ multiplex PCR, yet TCRdb's version contains in-frame clones alone and is incomplete. The table lists approximately 81,000 clones, around 76% of them singletons. The material sequenced was PBMCs. All receptors come from a woman in her forties or fifties in good health and CMV-seropositive. Each CDR3 is given with its conserved first and last residue. The order of the fields is V gene, D gene, clone size, J gene, CDR3 protein, CDR3 DNA. A D gene is named only where the DNA matches it firmly. The size field is filled for only some rows; it gives once, few, many or a size class.

TRBV19	TRBD1	.	TRBJ2-2	CASSMGDSDTGELFF	TGTGCCAGTAGTATGGGGGACAGCGACACCGGGGAGCTGTTTTTT
TRBV19	.	.	TRBJ2-7	CASSIGAGPYEQYF	TGTGCCAGTAGTATAGGGGCAGGCCCCTACGAGCAGTACTTC
TRBV9	TRBD1	.	TRBJ1-1	CASSVSGTGATEAFF	TGTGCCAGCAGCGTTTCCGGGACAGGGGCTACTGAAGCTTTCTTT
TRBV6-5	TRBD1	.	TRBJ1-2	CASSLTGGSNYGYTF	TGTGCCAGCAGTTTAACAGGGGGAAGTAACTATGGCTACACCTTC
TRBV6-1	TRBD1	once	TRBJ1-2	CARGGGQGRNGYTF	TGTGCCAGGGGCGGGGGACAGGGTCGCAATGGCTACACCTTC
TRBV5-6	.	.	TRBJ2-7	CASSSSTTAYEQYF	TGTGCCAGCAGTAGTAGCACCACGGCCTACGAGCAGTACTTC
TRBV5-1	.	few	TRBJ1-1	CASSAATGRTEAFF	TGCGCCAGCAGCGCCGCGACAGGACGTACTGAAGCTTTCTTT
TRBV30	TRBD1	.	TRBJ1-2	CAWTLSGQNYGYTF	TGTGCCTGGACCTTATCGGGACAGAACTATGGCTACACCTTC
TRBV30	.	.	TRBJ1-4	CAWSPGRGATNEKLFF	TGTGCCTGGAGTCCGGGGAGGGGTGCAACTAATGAAAAACTGTTTTTT
TRBV13	TRBD2	.	TRBJ2-7	CASKKAGLAYEQYF	TGTGCCAGTAAGAAAGCGGGATTAGCCTACGAGCAGTACTTC
TRBV15	.	.	TRBJ1-2	CATSGNRASDYGYTF	TGTGCCACCAGCGGCAACAGGGCCTCGGACTATGGCTACACCTTC
TRBV5-6	.	.	TRBJ2-7	CASTQLTSDNYEQYF	TGTGCCAGCACCCAATTAACTAGTGACAACTACGAGCAGTACTTC
TRBV14	.	.	TRBJ1-1	CASSQYMNTEAFF	TGTGCCAGCAGTCAGTATATGAACACTGAAGCTTTCTTT
TRBV6-1	.	.	TRBJ1-2	CASRYRVDGYTF	TGTGCCAGCAGATACAGGGTGGATGGCTACACCTTC
TRBV27	.	few	TRBJ2-7	CASSFGTYEQYF	TGTGCCAGCAGTTTCGGTACCTACGAGCAGTACTTC
TRBV27	.	.	TRBJ1-1	CASSAAGVYTEAFF	TGTGCCAGCAGTGCGGCAGGGGTCTACACTGAAGCTTTCTTT
TRBV6-1	.	once	TRBJ2-1	CASRLALEQFF	TGTGCCAGCAGACTAGCACTTGAGCAGTTCTTC
TRBV7-3	TRBD1	.	TRBJ2-7	CASSKGDRYEQYF	TGTGCCAGCAGCAAAGGGGACAGATACGAGCAGTACTTC
TRBV11-2	TRBD1	.	TRBJ2-2	CASSLPGQGAAGELFF	TGTGCCAGCAGCTTACCGGGACAGGGGGCGGCCGGGGAGCTGTTTTTT
TRBV5-6	.	.	TRBJ1-6	CASSQGHQSSYNSPLHF	TGTGCCAGCAGCCAAGGACACCAGAGCTCCTATAACTCACCCCTCCACTTT
TRBV5-4	.	.	TRBJ2-7	CASSLPRTSDEQYF	TGTGCCAGCAGTTTACCCAGGACATCGGACGAGCAGTACTTC
TRBV6-1	.	few	TRBJ2-3	CASSEATGSEAQYF	TGTGCCAGCAGTGAAGCTACCGGGTCGGAGGCGCAGTATTTT
TRBV5-5	.	.	TRBJ1-5	CASSFVGGKQPQHF	TGTGCCAGCAGCTTTGTGGGCGGGAAGCAGCCCCAGCATTTT
TRBV9	TRBD1	once	TRBJ1-2	CASSVAQGVVYGYTF	TGTGCCAGCAGCGTAGCGCAGGGGGTAGTGTACGGCTACACCTTC
TRBV7-3	TRBD1	.	TRBJ2-7	CASSLEPGGREQYF	TGTGCCAGCAGCTTAGAACCAGGGGGTCGCGAGCAGTACTTC
TRBV28	.	.	TRBJ2-1	CASGPGTVYNEQFF	TGTGCCAGCGGCCCTGGGACTGTCTACAATGAGCAGTTCTTC
TRBV5-6	TRBD1	.	TRBJ1-1	CASSSDRGVEAFF	TGTGCCAGCAGCTCGGACAGGGGTGTTGAAGCTTTCTTT
TRBV6-1	TRBD1	.	TRBJ2-1	CASSAGTGGYNEQFF	TGTGCCAGCAGTGCCGGGACAGGGGGTTACAATGAGCAGTTCTTC
TRBV27	TRBD2	.	TRBJ2-1	CASSLGTSGSLEQFF	TGTGCCAGCAGTTTGGGGACTAGCGGGAGTCTCGAGCAGTTCTTC
TRBV30	TRBD1	.	TRBJ1-2	CAWRMTGSGGYTF	TGTGCCTGGAGGATGACAGGGAGCGGTGGCTACACCTTC
TRBV6-1	TRBD2	.	TRBJ2-5	CASSSSGEDQETQYF	TGTGCCAGCAGTTCTAGCGGGGAGGACCAAGAGACCCAGTACTTC
TRBV6-6	.	few	TRBJ1-2	CASSYSSGRGDYGYTF	TGTGCCAGCAGTTACTCCTCGGGCAGGGGAGACTATGGCTACACCTTC
TRBV9	.	.	TRBJ1-3	CASSRPRSMEGVEPGNTIYF	TGTGCCAGCAGCCGACCCCGTTCGATGGAGGGAGTGGAGCCTGGAAACACCATATATTTT
TRBV4-1	.	few	TRBJ2-2	CASSHATSPRAGELFF	TGCGCCAGCAGCCACGCTACTAGTCCTCGGGCCGGGGAGCTGTTTTTT
TRBV4-1	TRBD2	.	TRBJ2-7	CASSQDPGFAGGAYEQYF	TGCGCCAGCAGCCAAGATCCGGGGTTCGCGGGAGGGGCCTACGAGCAGTACTTC
TRBV11-1	.	.	TRBJ2-1	CASSLGRSTDEQFF	TGTGCCAGCAGCTTAGGACGGTCTACAGATGAGCAGTTCTTC
TRBV4-2	.	.	TRBJ2-1	CASSQMATVANNEQFF	TGTGCCAGCAGCCAAATGGCCACGGTAGCGAACAATGAGCAGTTCTTC
TRBV9	.	few	TRBJ2-5	CASSPPGVQETQYF	TGTGCCAGCAGCCCACCGGGAGTCCAAGAGACCCAGTACTTC
TRBV6-6	TRBD2	.	TRBJ2-2	CASRPPASGSGELFF	TGTGCCAGCAGACCCCCCGCTAGCGGGTCCGGGGAGCTGTTTTTT
TRBV11-3	.	.	TRBJ1-2	CASSLGTGNGYTF	TGTGCCAGCAGCTTAGGTACAGGGAATGGCTACACCTTC
TRBV10-1	.	.	TRBJ2-7	CASSPEGLPYEQYF	TGCGCCAGCAGCCCCGAGGGTTTACCCTACGAGCAGTACTTC
TRBV5-1	.	.	TRBJ2-7	CASSTTPTGTSYEQYF	TGCGCCAGCAGCACGACACCCACAGGGACGTCCTACGAGCAGTACTTC
TRBV7-8	.	.	TRBJ1-5	CASSTRDNNQPQHF	TGTGCCAGCAGCACCCGGGACAACAATCAGCCCCAGCATTTT
TRBV30	TRBD2	.	TRBJ2-3	CAWSLRGGLAVRDTQYF	TGTGCCTGGAGTCTCAGAGGAGGACTAGCGGTCAGGGATACGCAGTATTTT
TRBV28	TRBD2	.	TRBJ2-1	CASSLGLAGVGEQFF	TGTGCCAGCAGTTTGGGACTAGCGGGAGTGGGTGAGCAGTTCTTC
TRBV5-4	TRBD1	few	TRBJ1-2	CASSLPGTGGHGYTF	TGTGCCAGCAGCTTACCAGGGACAGGGGGCCATGGCTACACCTTC
TRBV7-9	TRBD2	.	TRBJ2-5	CASSLAAGVEAQYF	TGTGCCAGCAGCTTGGCAGCGGGAGTCGAGGCCCAGTACTTC
TRBV19	TRBD2	.	TRBJ2-2	CASSSRRGLAGGNTGELFF	TGTGCCAGTAGTTCCCGACGGGGACTAGCGGGGGGAAACACCGGGGAGCTGTTTTTT
TRBV29-1	.	.	TRBJ2-2	CSVRVNTGELFF	TGCAGCGTTCGAGTTAACACCGGGGAGCTGTTTTTT
TRBV5-6	TRBD1	few	TRBJ2-3	CASSSGQGTQYF	TGTGCCAGCAGCTCCGGACAGGGTACGCAGTATTTT
TRBV30	.	.	TRBJ1-1	CAWIKRTEAFF	TGTGCCTGGATTAAGCGTACTGAAGCTTTCTTT
TRBV2	.	.	TRBJ2-7	CASSQESYEQYF	TGTGCCAGTTCTCAGGAATCCTACGAGCAGTACTTC
TRBV15	.	.	TRBJ2-3	CATSRARDTQYF	TGTGCCACCAGCAGAGCTAGGGATACGCAGTATTTT
TRBV25-1	TRBD1	.	TRBJ2-5	CASSEFRGNAGETQYF	TGTGCCAGCAGTGAATTCAGGGGGAACGCAGGAGAGACCCAGTACTTC
TRBV18	TRBD1	.	TRBJ1-1	CASSPDRGRISTEAFF	TGTGCCAGCTCGCCCGACAGGGGGCGAATTAGTACTGAAGCTTTCTTT
TRBV11-3	.	.	TRBJ1-1	CASSFGGNTEAFF	TGTGCCAGCAGCTTTGGAGGGAACACTGAAGCTTTCTTT
TRBV6-1	TRBD2	few	TRBJ2-3	CASSELAGGADTQYF	TGTGCCAGCAGTGAACTAGCGGGAGGGGCAGATACGCAGTATTTT
TRBV7-8	TRBD1	few	TRBJ1-1	CASSIFGQGTNTEAFF	TGTGCCAGCAGCATTTTCGGACAGGGTACGAACACTGAAGCTTTCTTT
TRBV7-9	.	.	TRBJ1-1	CASRGGGPEAFF	TGTGCCAGCAGGGGGGGAGGCCCTGAAGCTTTCTTT